This is a list of T cell receptor beta chains from one sample in a study of metastatic and nonmetastatic thyroid tumors. Via MiXCR, TCRdb re-called the PCR reads. The table has about 8,100 clones, roughly 24% seen once. Sequencing was performed on tumor tissue. The origin of the receptors is a female donor with papillary thyroid cancer or a benign thyroid nodule (not recorded which). Some clones in this sample may be carry-over from other donors' samples. The CDR3 runs from the conserved cysteine through the conserved F or W. Fields, in order: V gene, D gene, clone size, J gene, CDR3 protein, CDR3 DNA. D genes are given only for firm matches. Only part of the rows carry a size: once, few, many, or a class if the clone is expanded.

TRBV19	.	.	TRBJ2-1	CASGNNIMEQFF	TGTGCCAGTGGTAATAATATTATGGAGCAGTTCTTC
TRBV2	.	medium-sized	TRBJ1-1	CASGPGTFEAFF	TGTGCCAGCGGCCCTGGGACTTTTGAAGCTTTCTTT
TRBV7-2	.	many	TRBJ1-3	CASSSYLGSGNTIYF	TGTGCCAGCAGCTCCTACTTGGGCTCTGGAAACACCATATATTTT
TRBV12-3/TRBV12-4	TRBD1	large	TRBJ1-5	CASSTSTGGGNQPQHF	TGTGCCAGCAGCACCTCGACAGGGGGCGGCAATCAGCCCCAGCATTTT
TRBV28	TRBD1	.	TRBJ1-4	CASSSYRTGSNEKLFF	TGTGCCAGCAGTTCATACCGGACAGGCTCTAATGAAAAACTGTTTTTT
TRBV19	.	few	TRBJ1-4	CASSPTETNEKLFF	TGTGCCAGTAGCCCGACAGAAACTAATGAAAAACTGTTTTTT
TRBV20-1	TRBD1	medium-sized	TRBJ2-7	CSARGDRGAEQYF	TGCAGTGCTAGAGGAGACAGGGGAGCCGAGCAGTACTTC
TRBV28	TRBD2	medium-sized	TRBJ2-3	CASSSSGYTDTQYF	TGTGCCAGCAGCTCTAGCGGGTATACAGATACGCAGTATTTT
TRBV28	.	medium-sized	TRBJ1-1	CASSLLGGTGAFF	TGTGCCAGCAGTTTATTGGGTGGGACGGGGGCTTTCTTT
TRBV7-9	.	medium-sized	TRBJ1-4	CASSLGAEGEKLFF	TGTGCCAGCAGCTTAGGGGCCGAAGGCGAAAAACTGTTTTTT
TRBV5-5	TRBD2	many	TRBJ2-2	CASSLGLVAGELFF	TGTGCCAGCAGCTTAGGACTAGTTGCCGGGGAGCTGTTTTTT
TRBV5-4	TRBD2	many	TRBJ2-1	CASSLARTSGGANNEQFF	TGTGCCAGCAGCTTGGCCCGGACTAGCGGGGGGGCCAACAATGAGCAGTTCTTC
TRBV24-1	.	many	TRBJ2-3	CATRQGSTDTQYF	TGTGCCACCAGACAGGGCAGCACAGATACGCAGTATTTT
TRBV6-1	.	few	TRBJ2-3	CASSEDSDTDTQYF	TGTGCCAGCAGTGAAGACAGTGACACAGATACGCAGTATTTT
TRBV10-3	.	.	TRBJ1-5	CAISPSQDGGQPQHF	TGTGCCATCAGTCCCTCCCAGGACGGCGGCCAGCCCCAGCACTTT
TRBV27	.	.	TRBJ2-1	CASSPPTRPASYNEQFF	TGTGCCAGCAGTCCCCCAACGCGACCAGCGTCCTACAATGAGCAGTTCTTC
TRBV5-1	TRBD1	.	TRBJ1-4	CASSFEAGGVTNEKLFF	TGCGCCAGCAGCTTTGAGGCAGGGGGAGTGACTAATGAAAAACTGTTTTTT
TRBV9	.	many	TRBJ2-5	CASSVQGWSQETQYF	TGTGCCAGCAGCGTACAGGGATGGAGTCAAGAGACCCAGTACTTC
TRBV6-6	.	.	TRBJ1-1	CASSYSGVGGTEAFF	TGTGCCAGCAGTTACTCCGGGGTGGGCGGCACTGAAGCTTTCTTT
TRBV7-6	.	few	TRBJ2-7	CASSLVPLGQRVGDEQYF	TGTGCCAGCAGCTTAGTTCCCCTGGGCCAGCGGGTAGGAGACGAGCAGTACTTC
TRBV28	.	few	TRBJ1-4	CASGEAGVAIEKLFF	TGTGCCAGCGGCGAGGCGGGGGTCGCGATTGAAAAACTGTTTTTT
TRBV7-6	TRBD1	many	TRBJ2-3	CASSHGQGSTDTQYF	TGTGCCAGCAGCCATGGACAGGGCAGCACAGATACGCAGTATTTT
TRBV18	.	many	TRBJ2-7	CASSPQGREQYF	TGTGCCAGCTCACCGCAGGGGAGAGAGCAGTACTTC
TRBV5-1	TRBD1	.	TRBJ2-1	CASSSRDRGSNEQFF	TGCGCCAGCAGCTCCCGGGACAGGGGGTCGAATGAGCAGTTCTTC
TRBV6-1	TRBD1	few	TRBJ2-7	CASMTGSTYYEQYF	TGTGCCAGCATGACAGGGTCCACTTACTACGAGCAGTACTTC
TRBV11-2	TRBD1	.	TRBJ2-7	CASSLSGTVGSYEQYF	TGTGCCAGCAGCCTCTCGGGGACAGTTGGATCCTACGAGCAGTACTTT
TRBV5-1	.	medium-sized	TRBJ1-5	CASSRWSGNQPQHF	TGCGCCAGCAGCCGGTGGTCCGGCAATCAGCCCCAGCATTTT
TRBV5-1	.	.	TRBJ2-6	CASSLRTSSGANVLTF	TGCGCCAGCAGCTTGAGAACCTCCTCTGGGGCCAACGTCCTGACTTTC
TRBV2	.	medium-sized	TRBJ1-1	CASSEAKGRNTEAFF	TGTGCCAGCAGTGAAGCGAAGGGAAGGAACACTGAAGCTTTCTTT
TRBV24-1	TRBD2	few	TRBJ2-1	CAISSGRDMNEQFF	TGTGCCATATCTAGCGGGAGGGATATGAATGAGCAGTTCTTC
TRBV5-6	.	many	TRBJ1-2	CASSLPGAVNPTGYTF	TGTGCCAGCAGCCTCCCCGGGGCCGTAAACCCCACTGGCTACACCTTC
TRBV12-3/TRBV12-4	.	few	TRBJ1-4	CASILDPGEGDEKLFF	TGTGCCAGCATTTTAGATCCGGGAGAGGGGGATGAAAAACTGTTTTTT
TRBV6-1	.	few	TRBJ2-2	CASSEINTGELFF	TGTGCCAGCAGCGAGATAAACACCGGGGAGCTGTTTTTC
TRBV20-1	TRBD2	once	TRBJ2-5	CSAQGLEETQYF	TGCAGTGCTCAGGGACTAGAAGAGACCCAGTACTTC
TRBV2	TRBD1	.	TRBJ1-4	CASSADRGSNDKQFF	TGTGCCAGCAGTGCCGACAGGGGTTCTAATGACAAACAGTTTTTT
TRBV9	.	.	TRBJ1-1	CASSPTGLNTEAFF	TGTGCCAGCAGCCCTACAGGGTTGAACACTGAAGCTTTCTTT
TRBV12-3/TRBV12-4	TRBD2	large	TRBJ2-7	CASSLGGWREGLNYEQYF	TGTGCCAGCAGTTTGGGTGGTTGGCGGGAGGGCCTTAATTACGAGCAGTACTTC
TRBV10-2	.	.	TRBJ2-1	CASSRGTYNEQCF	TGCGCCAGCAGTCGGGGAACCTACAATGAGCAGTGCTTC
TRBV20-1	TRBD1	many	TRBJ1-2	CSASLRQGSHGYTF	TGCAGTGCTAGTCTGCGACAGGGTTCCCATGGCTACACCTTC
TRBV27	.	.	TRBJ2-7	CASSFRGRGNEQYF	TGTGCCAGCAGTTTTAGGGGCCGGGGGAACGAGCAGTACTTC
TRBV2	TRBD1	.	TRBJ1-5	CASRDRQGEGNQPQHF	TGTGCCAGCAGAGATAGACAGGGGGAAGGCAATCAGCCCCAGCATTTT
TRBV20-1	.	medium-sized	TRBJ2-7	CSASRQAITYEQYF	TGCAGTGCTTCCCGACAGGCAATCACCTACGAGCAGTACTTC
TRBV7-9	TRBD2	.	TRBJ2-2	CASILLQSGEPFF	TGTGCCAGCATCTTACTCCAAAGCGGGGAGCCGTTTTTT
TRBV13	.	.	TRBJ1-4	CASSLGSEDRKLFF	TGTGCCAGCAGCTTAGGGAGTGAAGATCGAAAACTGTTTTTT
TRBV11-2	.	many	TRBJ2-1	CASSLNLAANPYNEQFF	TGTGCCAGCAGCTTAAACCTAGCTGCAAACCCCTACAATGAGCAGTTCTTC
TRBV7-8	TRBD2	.	TRBJ2-3	CASSLGDYDTDTQYF	TGTGCCAGCAGCTTAGGGGACTACGACACAGATACGCAGTATTTT
TRBV5-4	.	.	TRBJ1-4	CASSHRRGNEKLFF	TGTGCCAGCAGCCACAGGCGTGGTAATGAAAAACTGTTCTTT
TRBV28	.	medium-sized	TRBJ2-7	CASSLSQLEQYF	TGTGCCAGCAGTTTATCCCAATTGGAGCAGTACTTC
TRBV6-1	.	many	TRBJ1-3	CASSATGTSGNTIYF	TGTGCCAGCAGCGCTACCGGGACCTCTGGAAACACCATATATTTT
TRBV11-1	TRBD1	.	TRBJ2-1	CASSSPGQGARNEQFF	TGTGCCAGCAGCTCACCGGGACAGGGGGCGCGAAATGAGCAGTTCTTC